This record looks at one T cell receptor beta chain sequence and its context. What it binds is not known. This specimen comes from a study of cytomegalovirus exposure and HLA in healthy donors. Study details: Researchers found that under 90% of just under 400 genotyped donors fell within the Caucasian-associated ancestry cluster. Study-wide results and caveats: When a later analysis compared HLA-associated TCR beta chains with equally common others, the HLA-associated chains turned out to be more clonally expanded and to have lower generation probabilities.

Germline V gene lookup returns CDR1 SGHVS and CDR2 FQNEAQ. CDR3 length: 14 amino acids. Trimming shortened V by 1 base and J by 1 base, and 7 bases separated the two germline ends. With 60 Vbeta and 13 Jbeta primers, the PCR was carried out. The repertoire was sequenced with immunoSEQ multiplex PCR; TCRdb's copy has only in-frame clones and lacks some. The sample shows 200,000 to 250,000 clones, approximately 90% of them seen only once. The sequencing sample was made of PBMCs. The origin of this receptor is a woman between 18 and 29 years old in good health and CMV-seronegative. The J gene is TRBJ1-1, the V gene TRBV7-8; D is unresolved. DNA of the CDR3: TGTGCCAGCAGCTTAGTCCGACAGAACACTGAAGCTTTCTTT. This translates into CASSLVRQNTEAFF.